This T cell receptor beta chain was documented in a study of blood T cells in healthy people across ages. The CDR3 is 14 residues long. The V gene's germline CDR1 is SGHRS and CDR2 YFSETQ. Trimming cost V 4 bases and J 5 bases; bases outside gene matches: 5. The study, taken as a whole, reports: With unsorted PBMCs, a conclusive comparison of naive versus antigen-experienced cells was not possible.

This clonotype was recorded a few times. The antigen is not known. It was with a sample-barcoded 5' primer and a J-beta primer mix that a second PCR of roughly 6 to 12 cycles was run. All samples yielded 2.5 million or more CDR3-containing paired-end reads. TCRdb fed the 5' RACE reads into MiXCR, producing one record per CDR3 protein. Altogether roughly 680,000 distinct CDR3 sequences are present, more than 40% being singletons, with the ten largest covering under 35%. Sequencing was performed on blood. This TCR was sampled from a woman aged 55-70 years in good health. The chain is built from TRBV5-1 and TRBJ2-2; 7 positions agree with TRBD1. The CDR3 reads CASSLKQGTGELFF. Written as DNA, the CDR3 is TGCGCCAGCAGCCTCAAACAGGGGACCGGGGAGCTGTTTTTT.